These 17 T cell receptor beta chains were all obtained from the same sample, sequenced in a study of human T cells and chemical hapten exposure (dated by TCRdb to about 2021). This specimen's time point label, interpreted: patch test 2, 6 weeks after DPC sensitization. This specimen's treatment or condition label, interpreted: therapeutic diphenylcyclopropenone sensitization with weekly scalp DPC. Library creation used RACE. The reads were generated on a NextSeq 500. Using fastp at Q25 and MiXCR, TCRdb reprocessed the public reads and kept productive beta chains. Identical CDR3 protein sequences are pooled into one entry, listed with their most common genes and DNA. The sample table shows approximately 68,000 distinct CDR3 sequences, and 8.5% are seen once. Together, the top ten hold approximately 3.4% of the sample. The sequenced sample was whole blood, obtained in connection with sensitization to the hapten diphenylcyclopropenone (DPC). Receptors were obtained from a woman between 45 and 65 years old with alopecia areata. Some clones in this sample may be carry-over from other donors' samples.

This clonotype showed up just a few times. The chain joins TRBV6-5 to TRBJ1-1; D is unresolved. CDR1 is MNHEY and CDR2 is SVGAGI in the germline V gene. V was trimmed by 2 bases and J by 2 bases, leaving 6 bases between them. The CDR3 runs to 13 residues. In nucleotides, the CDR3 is TGTGCCAGCAGTTACGCAGCTAACACTGAAGCTTTCTTT. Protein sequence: CASSYAANTEAFF.

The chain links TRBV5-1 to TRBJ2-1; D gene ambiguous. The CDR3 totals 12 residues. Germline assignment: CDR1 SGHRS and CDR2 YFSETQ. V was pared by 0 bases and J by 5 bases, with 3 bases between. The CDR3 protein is CASSLGNNEQFF. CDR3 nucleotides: TGCGCCAGCAGCTTGGGAAACAATGAGCAGTTCTTC.

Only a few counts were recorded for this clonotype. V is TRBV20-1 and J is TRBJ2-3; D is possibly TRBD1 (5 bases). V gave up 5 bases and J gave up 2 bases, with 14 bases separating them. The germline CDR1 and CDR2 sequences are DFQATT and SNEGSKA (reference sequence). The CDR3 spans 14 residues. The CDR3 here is CSAHDSVFTDTQYF. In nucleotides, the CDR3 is TGCAGTGCTCACGACAGTGTATTCACAGATACGCAGTATTTT.

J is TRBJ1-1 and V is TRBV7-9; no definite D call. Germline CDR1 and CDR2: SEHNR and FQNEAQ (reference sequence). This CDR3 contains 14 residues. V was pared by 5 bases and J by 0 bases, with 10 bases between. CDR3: CASSPNLLNTEAFF. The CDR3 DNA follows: TGTGCCAGCAGCCCCAATTTGTTGAACACTGAAGCTTTCTTT.

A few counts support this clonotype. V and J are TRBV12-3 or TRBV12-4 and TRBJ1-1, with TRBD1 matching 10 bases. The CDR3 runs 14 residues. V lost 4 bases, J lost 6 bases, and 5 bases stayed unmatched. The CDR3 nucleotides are TGTGCCAGCAGTTCTGACAGGGGGCTATCTGAAGCTTTCTTT. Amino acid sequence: CASSSDRGLSEAFF.

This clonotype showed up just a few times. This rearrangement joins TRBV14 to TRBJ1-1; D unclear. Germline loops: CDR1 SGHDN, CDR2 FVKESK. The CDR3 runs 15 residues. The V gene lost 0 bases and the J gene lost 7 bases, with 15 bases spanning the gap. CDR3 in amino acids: CASSQDEEGLHEAFF. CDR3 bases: TGTGCCAGCAGCCAAGATGAAGAGGGCCTTCATGAAGCTTTCTTT.

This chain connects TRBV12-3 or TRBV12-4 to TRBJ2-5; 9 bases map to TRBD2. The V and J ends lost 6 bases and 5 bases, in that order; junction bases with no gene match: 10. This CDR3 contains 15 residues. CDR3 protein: CASSPTGTSGETQYF. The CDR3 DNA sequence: TGTGCCAGCAGCCCTACGGGTACTAGCGGGGAGACCCAGTACTTC.

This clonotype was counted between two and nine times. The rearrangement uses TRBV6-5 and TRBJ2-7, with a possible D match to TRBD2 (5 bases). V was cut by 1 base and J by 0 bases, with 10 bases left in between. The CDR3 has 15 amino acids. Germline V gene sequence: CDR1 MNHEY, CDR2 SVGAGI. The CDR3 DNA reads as TGTGCCAGCAGTTACTACCGGGGTGTCTCCTACGAGCAGTACTTC. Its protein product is CASSYYRGVSYEQYF.

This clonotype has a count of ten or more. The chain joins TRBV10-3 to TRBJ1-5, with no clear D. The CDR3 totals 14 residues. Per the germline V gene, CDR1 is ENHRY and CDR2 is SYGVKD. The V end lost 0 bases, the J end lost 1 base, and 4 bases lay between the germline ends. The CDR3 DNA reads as TGTGCCATCAGTGAGTCGAAAAGCAATCAGCCCCAGCATTTT. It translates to CAISESKSNQPQHF.

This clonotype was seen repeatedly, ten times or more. DNA for the CDR3: TGTGCCAGCAGCCAAGAAACACAGGGCTACTATGGCTACACCTTC. Translating it yields CASSQETQGYYGYTF. The V call is TRBV3-1, the J call TRBJ1-2, with a possible D match to TRBD1 (6 bases). Germline V lookup: CDR1 LGHDT, CDR2 YNNKEL (reference sequence). Trimming cost V 0 bases and J 3 bases, with 11 bases left between them. The CDR3 is made up of 15 amino acids.

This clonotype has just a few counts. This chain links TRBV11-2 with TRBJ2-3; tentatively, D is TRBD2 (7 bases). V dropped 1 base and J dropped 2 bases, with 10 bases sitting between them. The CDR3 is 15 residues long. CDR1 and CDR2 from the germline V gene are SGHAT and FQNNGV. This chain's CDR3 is CASSLAGGLTDTQYF. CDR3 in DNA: TGTGCCAGCAGCTTAGCGGGGGGCCTCACAGATACGCAGTATTTT.

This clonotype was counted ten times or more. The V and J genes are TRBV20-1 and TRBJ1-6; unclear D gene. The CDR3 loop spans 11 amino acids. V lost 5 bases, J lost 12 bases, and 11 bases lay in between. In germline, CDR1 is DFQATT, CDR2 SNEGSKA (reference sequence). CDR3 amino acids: CSAPLRGPLHF. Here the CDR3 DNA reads TGCAGTGCTCCATTACGCGGACCCCTCCACTTT.

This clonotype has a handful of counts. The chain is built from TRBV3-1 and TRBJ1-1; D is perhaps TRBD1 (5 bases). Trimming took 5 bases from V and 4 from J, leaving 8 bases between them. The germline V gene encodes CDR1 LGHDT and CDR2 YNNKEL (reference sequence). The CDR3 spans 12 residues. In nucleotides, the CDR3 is TGTGCCAGCAGCGGTCAGGGCACTGAAGCTTTCTTT. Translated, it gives CASSGQGTEAFF.

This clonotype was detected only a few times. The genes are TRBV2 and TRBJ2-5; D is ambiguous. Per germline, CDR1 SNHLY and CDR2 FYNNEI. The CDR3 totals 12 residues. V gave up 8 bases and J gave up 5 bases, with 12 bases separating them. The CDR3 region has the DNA TGTGCCAGCGGTCAGGCCTGGGAGACCCAGTACTTC. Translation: CASGQAWETQYF.

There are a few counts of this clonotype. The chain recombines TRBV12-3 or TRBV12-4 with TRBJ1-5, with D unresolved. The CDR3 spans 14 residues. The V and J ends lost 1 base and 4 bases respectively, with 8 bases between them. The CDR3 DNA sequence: TGTGCCAGCAGTTTAGGACGGGCGAATCAGCCCCAGCATTTT. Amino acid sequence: CASSLGRANQPQHF.

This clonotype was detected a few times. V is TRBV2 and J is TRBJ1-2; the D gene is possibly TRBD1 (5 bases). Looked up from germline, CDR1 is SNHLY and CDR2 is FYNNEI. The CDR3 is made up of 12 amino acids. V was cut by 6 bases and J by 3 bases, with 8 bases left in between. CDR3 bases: TGTGCCAGCAGAGGGACTTACTATGGCTACACCTTC. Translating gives CASRGTYYGYTF. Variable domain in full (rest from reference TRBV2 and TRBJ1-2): EPEVTQTPSHQVTQMGQEVILRCVPISNHLYFYWYRQILGQKVEFLVSFYNNEISEKSEIFDDQFSVERPDGSNFTLKIRSTKLEDSAMYFCASRGTYYGYTFGSGTRLTVV.

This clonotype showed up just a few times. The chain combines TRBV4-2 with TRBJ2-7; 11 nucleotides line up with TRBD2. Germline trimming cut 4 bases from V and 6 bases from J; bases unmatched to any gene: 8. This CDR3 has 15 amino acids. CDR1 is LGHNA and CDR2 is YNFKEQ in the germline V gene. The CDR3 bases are TGTGCCAGCAGCCCTACTAGCGGGGGTCTTGGCGAGCAGTACTTC. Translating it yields CASSPTSGGLGEQYF.